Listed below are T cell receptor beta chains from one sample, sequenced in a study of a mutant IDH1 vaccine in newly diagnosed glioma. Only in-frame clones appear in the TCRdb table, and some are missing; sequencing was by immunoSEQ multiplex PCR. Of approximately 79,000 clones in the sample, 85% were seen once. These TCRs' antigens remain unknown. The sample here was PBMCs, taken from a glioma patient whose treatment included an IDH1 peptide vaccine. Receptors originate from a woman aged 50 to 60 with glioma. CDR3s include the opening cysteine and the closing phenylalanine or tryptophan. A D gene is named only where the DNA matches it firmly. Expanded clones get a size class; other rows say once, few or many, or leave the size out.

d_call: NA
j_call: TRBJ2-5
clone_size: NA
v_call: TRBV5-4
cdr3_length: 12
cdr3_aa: CASSLDRETQYF
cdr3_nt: TGTGCCAGCAGCTTGGACCGGGAGACCCAGTACTTC

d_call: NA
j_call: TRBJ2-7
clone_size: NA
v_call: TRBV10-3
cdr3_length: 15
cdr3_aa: CAISESAAISYEQYF
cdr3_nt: TGTGCCATCAGTGAGTCGGCGGCCATCTCCTACGAGCAGTACTTC

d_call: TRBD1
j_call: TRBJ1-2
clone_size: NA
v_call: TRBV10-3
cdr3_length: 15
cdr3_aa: CAISGTGQGAFGYTF
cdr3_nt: TGTGCCATCAGTGGAACGGGACAGGGGGCATTTGGCTACACCTTC

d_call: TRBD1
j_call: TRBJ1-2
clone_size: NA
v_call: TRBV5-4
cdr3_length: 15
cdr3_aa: CASSLLQGANYGYTF
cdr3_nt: TGTGCCAGCAGCTTGCTGCAGGGGGCAAACTATGGCTACACCTTC

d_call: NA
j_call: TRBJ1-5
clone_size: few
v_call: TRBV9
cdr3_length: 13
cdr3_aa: CASSEGSNQPQHF
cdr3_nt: TGTGCCAGCAGCGAGGGAAGCAATCAGCCCCAGCATTTT

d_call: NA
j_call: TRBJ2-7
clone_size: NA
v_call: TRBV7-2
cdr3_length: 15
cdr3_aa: CASSLGWTHSYEQYF
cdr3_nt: TGTGCCAGCAGCTTAGGGTGGACACACTCCTACGAGCAGTACTTC

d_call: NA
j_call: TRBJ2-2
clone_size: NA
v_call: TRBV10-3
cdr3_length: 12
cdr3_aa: CAIRFGTGELFF
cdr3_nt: TGTGCCATCCGGTTTGGGACCGGGGAGCTGTTTTTT

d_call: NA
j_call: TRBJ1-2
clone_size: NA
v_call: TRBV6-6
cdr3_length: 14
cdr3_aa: CASSYLTATDGYTF
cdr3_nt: TGTGCCAGCAGTTATCTCACTGCAACTGATGGCTACACCTTC

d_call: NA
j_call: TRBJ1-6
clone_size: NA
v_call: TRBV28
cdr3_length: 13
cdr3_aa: CASSTRANSPLHF
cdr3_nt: TGTGCCAGCAGTACCCGGGCTAATTCACCCCTCCACTTT

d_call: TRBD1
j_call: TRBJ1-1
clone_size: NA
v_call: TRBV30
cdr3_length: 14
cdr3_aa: CAWRTRQGYTEAFF
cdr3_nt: TGTGCCTGGAGGACCCGACAGGGATACACTGAAGCTTTCTTT

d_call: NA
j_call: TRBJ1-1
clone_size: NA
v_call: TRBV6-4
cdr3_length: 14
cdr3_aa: CASSDGGGNTEAFF
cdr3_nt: TGTGCCAGCAGTGACGGCGGGGGGAACACTGAAGCTTTCTTT

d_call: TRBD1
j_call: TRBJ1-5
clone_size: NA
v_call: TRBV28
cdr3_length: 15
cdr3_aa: CASSPPGGRGWPQHF
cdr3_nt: TGTGCCAGCAGTCCTCCAGGGGGTAGGGGCTGGCCCCAGCATTTT

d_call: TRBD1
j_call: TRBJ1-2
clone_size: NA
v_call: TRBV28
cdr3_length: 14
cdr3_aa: CASSLDRVGYGYTF
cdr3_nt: TGTGCCAGCAGTTTGGACAGGGTTGGCTATGGCTACACCTTC

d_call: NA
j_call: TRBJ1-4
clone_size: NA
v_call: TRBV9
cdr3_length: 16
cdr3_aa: CASSPTGQGTREKLFF
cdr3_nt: TGTGCCAGCAGCCCCACCGGTCAGGGCACTCGTGAAAAACTGTTTTTT

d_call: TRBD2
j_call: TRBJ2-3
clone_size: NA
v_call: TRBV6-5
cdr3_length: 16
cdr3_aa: CASSSLAGGGTDTQYF
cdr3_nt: TGTGCCAGCAGTTCATTAGCGGGAGGGGGAACAGATACGCAGTATTTT

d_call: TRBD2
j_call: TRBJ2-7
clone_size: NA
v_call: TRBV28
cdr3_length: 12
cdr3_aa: CASSLSGGEQYF
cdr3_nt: TGTGCCAGCAGTTTATCGGGGGGCGAGCAGTACTTC

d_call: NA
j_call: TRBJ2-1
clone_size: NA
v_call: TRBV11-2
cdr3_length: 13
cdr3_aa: CASSSSSLNEQFF
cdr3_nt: TGTGCCAGCAGTTCCTCCTCCCTCAATGAGCAGTTCTTC

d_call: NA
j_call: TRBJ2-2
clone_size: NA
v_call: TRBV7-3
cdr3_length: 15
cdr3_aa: CASSFSASWNGELFF
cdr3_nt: TGTGCCAGCAGCTTTTCGGCTAGCTGGAACGGGGAGCTGTTTTTT

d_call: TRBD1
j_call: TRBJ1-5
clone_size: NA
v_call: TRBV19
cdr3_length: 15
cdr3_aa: CASSIGGTGYQPQHF
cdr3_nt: TGTGCCAGTAGTATCGGCGGGACAGGCTATCAGCCCCAGCATTTT

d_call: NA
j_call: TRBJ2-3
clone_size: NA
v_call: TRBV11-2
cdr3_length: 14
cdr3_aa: CASSLDRGTDTQYF
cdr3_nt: TGTGCCAGCAGCTTAGATCGAGGGACAGATACGCAGTATTTT

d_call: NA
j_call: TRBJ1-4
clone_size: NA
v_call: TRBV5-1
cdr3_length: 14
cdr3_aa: CASSLEGGMEKLFF
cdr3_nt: TGCGCCAGCAGCTTGGAGGGGGGAATGGAAAAACTGTTTTTT

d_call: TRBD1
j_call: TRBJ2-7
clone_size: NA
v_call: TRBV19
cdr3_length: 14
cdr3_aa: CASSPWDSEGEQYF
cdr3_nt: TGTGCCAGTAGCCCCTGGGACAGCGAGGGCGAGCAGTACTTC

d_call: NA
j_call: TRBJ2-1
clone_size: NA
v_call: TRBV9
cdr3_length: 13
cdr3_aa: CASNRDAYNEQFF
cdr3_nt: TGTGCCAGCAACAGGGACGCCTACAATGAGCAGTTCTTC

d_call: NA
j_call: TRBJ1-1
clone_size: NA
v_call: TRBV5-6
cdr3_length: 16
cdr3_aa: CASSLLLSQINTEAFF
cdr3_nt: TGTGCCAGCAGCCTACTCCTGTCTCAGATAAACACTGAAGCTTTCTTT

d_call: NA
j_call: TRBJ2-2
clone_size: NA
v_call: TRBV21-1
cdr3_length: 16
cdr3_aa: CASSKGTSGRTGELFF
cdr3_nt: TGTGCCAGCAGCAAAGGGACTAGCGGGAGGACCGGGGAGCTGTTTTTT

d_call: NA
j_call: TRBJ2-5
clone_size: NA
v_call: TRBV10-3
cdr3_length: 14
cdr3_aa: CAIQGGAPQETQYF
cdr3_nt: TGTGCCATCCAGGGCGGGGCCCCCCAAGAGACCCAGTACTTC

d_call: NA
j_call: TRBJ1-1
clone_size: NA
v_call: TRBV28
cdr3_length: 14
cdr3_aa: CASSLRGENTEAFF
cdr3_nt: TGTGCCAGCAGTTTAAGGGGTGAAAACACTGAAGCTTTCTTT

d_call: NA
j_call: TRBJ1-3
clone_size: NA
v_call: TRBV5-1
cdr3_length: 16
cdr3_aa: CASSLGWGAAGNTIYF
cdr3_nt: TGCGCCAGCAGCTTGGGATGGGGTGCGGCCGGAAACACCATATATTTT

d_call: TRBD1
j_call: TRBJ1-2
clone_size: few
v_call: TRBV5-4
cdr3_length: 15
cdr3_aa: CASSLLGQGARGYTF
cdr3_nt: TGTGCCAGCAGCTTACTAGGACAGGGGGCGAGGGGCTACACCTTC

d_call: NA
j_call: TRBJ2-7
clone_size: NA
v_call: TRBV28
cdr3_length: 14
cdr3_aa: CASSPPGDPLEQYF
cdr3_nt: TGTGCCAGCAGTCCCCCCGGGGACCCCTTAGAGCAGTACTTC

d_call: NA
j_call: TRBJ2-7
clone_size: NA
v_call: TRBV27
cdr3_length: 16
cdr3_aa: CASSFQLADSSYEQYF
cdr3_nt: TGTGCCAGCAGTTTCCAGTTAGCGGATAGCTCCTACGAGCAGTACTTC

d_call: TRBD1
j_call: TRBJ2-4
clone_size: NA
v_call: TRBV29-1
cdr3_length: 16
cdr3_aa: CSARATRGRGENIQYF
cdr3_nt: TGCAGCGCGAGGGCGACCAGGGGGCGCGGGGAAAACATTCAGTACTTC

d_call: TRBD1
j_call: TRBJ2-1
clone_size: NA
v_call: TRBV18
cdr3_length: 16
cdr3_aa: CASSPTGTGIAWEQFF
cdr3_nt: TGTGCCAGCTCACCAACCGGGACAGGGATTGCTTGGGAGCAGTTCTTC

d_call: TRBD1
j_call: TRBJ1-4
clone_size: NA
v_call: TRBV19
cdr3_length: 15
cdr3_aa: CASSIGTAPNEKLFF
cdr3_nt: TGTGCCAGTAGTATCGGGACAGCACCAAATGAAAAACTGTTTTTT

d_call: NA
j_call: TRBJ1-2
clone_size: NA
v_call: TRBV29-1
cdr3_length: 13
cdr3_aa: CSVEVDRNYGYTF
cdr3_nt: TGCAGCGTTGAAGTCGACAGAAACTATGGCTACACCTTC

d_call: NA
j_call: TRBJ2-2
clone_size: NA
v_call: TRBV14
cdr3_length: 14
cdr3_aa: CASSPVLGEGELFF
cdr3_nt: TGTGCCAGCAGCCCCGTGTTGGGGGAAGGGGAGCTGTTTTTT

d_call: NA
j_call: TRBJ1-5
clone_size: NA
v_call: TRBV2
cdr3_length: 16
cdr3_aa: CASSESQGYSNQPQHF
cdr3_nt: TGTGCCAGCAGTGAAAGCCAGGGTTATAGCAATCAGCCCCAGCATTTT

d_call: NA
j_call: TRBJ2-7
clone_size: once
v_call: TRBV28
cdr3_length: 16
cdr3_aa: CASSLSAGNKLYEQYF
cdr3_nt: TGTGCCAGCAGTTTATCAGCAGGGAATAAGTTATACGAGCAGTACTTC

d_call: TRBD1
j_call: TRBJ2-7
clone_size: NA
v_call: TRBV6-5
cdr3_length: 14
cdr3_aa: CASSPGQGIYEQYF
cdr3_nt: TGTGCCAGCAGTCCCGGACAGGGCATCTACGAGCAGTACTTC

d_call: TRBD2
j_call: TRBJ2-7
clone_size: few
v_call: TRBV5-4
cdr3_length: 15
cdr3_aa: CASSLARLAGSEQYF
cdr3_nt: TGTGCCAGCAGCTTGGCCAGGCTAGCGGGTTCCGAGCAGTACTTC

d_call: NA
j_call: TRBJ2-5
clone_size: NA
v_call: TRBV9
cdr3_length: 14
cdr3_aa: CASSPRAHQETQYF
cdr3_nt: TGTGCCAGCAGCCCTCGGGCTCACCAAGAGACCCAGTACTTC

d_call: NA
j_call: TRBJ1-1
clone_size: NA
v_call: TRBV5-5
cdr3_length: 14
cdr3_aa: CASSQDLMNTEAFF
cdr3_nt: TGTGCCAGCAGCCAGGACCTCATGAACACTGAAGCTTTCTTT

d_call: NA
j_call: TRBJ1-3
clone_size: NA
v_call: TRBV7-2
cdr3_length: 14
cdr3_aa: CASSLGISGNTIYF
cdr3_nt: TGTGCCAGCAGCCTCGGGATCTCTGGAAACACCATATATTTT

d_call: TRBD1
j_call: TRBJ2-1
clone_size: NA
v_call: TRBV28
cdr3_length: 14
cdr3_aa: CASSERTGSNEQFF
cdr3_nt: TGTGCCAGCAGTGAAAGGACAGGGAGCAATGAGCAGTTCTTC

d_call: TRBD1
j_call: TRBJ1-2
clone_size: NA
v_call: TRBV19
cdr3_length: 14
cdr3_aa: CASSIGGGQYGYTF
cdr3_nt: TGTGCCAGTAGTATAGGGGGGGGACAGTATGGCTACACCTTC

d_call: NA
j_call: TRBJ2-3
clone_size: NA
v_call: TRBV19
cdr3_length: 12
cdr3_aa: CASAGETDTQYF
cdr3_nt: TGTGCCAGCGCTGGGGAAACAGATACGCAGTATTTT

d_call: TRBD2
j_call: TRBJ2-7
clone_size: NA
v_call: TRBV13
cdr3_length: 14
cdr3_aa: CASSPGLAVYEQYF
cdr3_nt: TGTGCCAGCAGCCCTGGACTAGCGGTCTACGAGCAGTACTTC

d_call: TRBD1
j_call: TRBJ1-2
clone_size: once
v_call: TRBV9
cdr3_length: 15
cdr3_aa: CASSRKRGQNYGYTF
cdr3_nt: TGTGCCAGCAGCCGAAAGAGGGGGCAGAACTATGGCTACACCTTC

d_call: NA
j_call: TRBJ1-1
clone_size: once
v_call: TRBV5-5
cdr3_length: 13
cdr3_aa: CASSLVGQTEAFF
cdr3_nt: TGTGCCAGCAGCCTAGTGGGGCAGACTGAAGCTTTCTTT

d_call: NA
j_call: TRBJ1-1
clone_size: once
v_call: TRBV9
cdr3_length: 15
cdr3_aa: CASSSVSGRHTEAFF
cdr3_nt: TGTGCCAGCAGCTCCGTGTCGGGGAGGCACACTGAAGCTTTCTTT

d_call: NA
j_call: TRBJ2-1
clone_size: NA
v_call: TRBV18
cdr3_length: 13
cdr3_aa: CASSPPSATSQFF
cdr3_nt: TGTGCCAGCTCACCACCTAGCGCGACCTCACAGTTCTTC

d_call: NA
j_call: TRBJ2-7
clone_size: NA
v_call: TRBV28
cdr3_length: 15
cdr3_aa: CASTPRRVTVSEQYF
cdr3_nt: TGTGCCAGCACCCCCCGAAGGGTTACGGTCAGCGAGCAGTACTTC

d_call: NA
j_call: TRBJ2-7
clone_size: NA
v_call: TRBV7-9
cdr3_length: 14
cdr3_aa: CASSLIVGAGEQYF
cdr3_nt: TGTGCCAGCAGCTTAATCGTGGGGGCGGGGGAGCAGTACTTC

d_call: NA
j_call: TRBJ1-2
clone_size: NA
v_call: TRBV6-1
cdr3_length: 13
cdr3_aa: CASSEGTDLGYTF
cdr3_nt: TGTGCCAGCAGTGAGGGAACAGACCTGGGCTACACCTTC

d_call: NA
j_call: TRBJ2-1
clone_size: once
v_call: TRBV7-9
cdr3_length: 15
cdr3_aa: CASSLGQPGDNEQFF
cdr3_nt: TGTGCCAGCAGCTTAGGGCAGCCAGGGGACAATGAGCAGTTCTTC